The subject of this entry is one TCR beta chain. Germline V CDR1 and CDR2: MNHEY, SVGAGI. This CDR3 has 21 residues. J was trimmed by 0 bases and V by 0 bases; bases with no gene match: 14. Primers used in a second PCR of about 7 to 12 cycles were a sample-barcoded 5' primer and a J-beta primer mix. TCRdb re-analysed the 5' RACE reads in MiXCR, keeping a single row per CDR3 protein. The table shows roughly 1.4 million distinct CDR3 sequences, with 45% to 70% occurring only once. The data originate from a study of blood T cells in healthy people across ages. The sequence was obtained from a man aged 18 to 29 in good health. The genes are TRBV6-5 and TRBJ2-3; 11 bases match TRBD2. Material for sequencing was blood. CDR3 nucleotide sequence: TGTGCCAGCAGTTACTCGGACCCAGGGGGGACTAGCGGCACTAGCACAGATACGCAGTATTTT. This codes for CASSYSDPGGTSGTSTDTQYF.